The text below deals with one T cell receptor beta chain. The target antigen is unknown. The entry originates in a study of shared clonotypes between healthy human individuals. Study-level findings and limits: Even with large depth, rarefaction showed that sorted-subset sequencing was incomplete. Larger estimated richness was generally seen in naive subsets than in memory subsets.

This CDR3 contains 13 residues. Germline lookup yields CDR1 SGHNT and CDR2 YENEEA. Trimming pared 2 bases from V and 10 bases from J, leaving 12 bases between. The assay was carried out at the deep level. Sequencing used immunoSEQ multiplex PCR; TCRdb keeps in-frame clones, though not all of them. The sample contains roughly 1,100,000 clones, 65% to 75% of which appear only once. The rearrangement joins TRBV11-3 to TRBJ2-1; perhaps TRBD2 as D (5 bases). The receptor was isolated from a man aged 18 to 29 in good health. The source material was memory CD4+ T cells sorted from blood. Documented subset: CD45RA-negative fraction. CDR3 amino acids: CASSLSSSSEQFF. As DNA, the CDR3 is TGTGCCAGCAGCTTATCTAGCAGCAGCGAGCAGTTCTTC.